The rows below give T cell receptor beta chains drawn from one sample of a study of identical twins. MiXCR, run by TCRdb on the 5' RACE reads, gives a single entry per CDR3 protein. The table has 1.5 million or so distinct CDR3 sequences, about 32% seen once. Sequencing was performed on cord blood. These receptor sequences come from a newborn girl in good health. Both conserved end residues are part of each CDR3. D genes are given only for firm matches. The size field is filled for only some rows; it gives once, few, many or a size class.

d_call: TRBD2
clone_size: -
j_call: TRBJ2-3
v_call: TRBV7-9
cdr3_aa: CASSLAGGLAGDVDTQYF
cdr3_nt: TGTGCCAGCAGCTTAGCCGGCGGACTAGCGGGAGATGTAGATACGCAGTATTTT

d_call: -
clone_size: few
j_call: TRBJ1-1
v_call: TRBV27
cdr3_aa: CASSWGFNTEAFF
cdr3_nt: TGTGCCAGCAGCTGGGGCTTCAACACTGAAGCTTTCTTT

d_call: TRBD1
clone_size: once
j_call: TRBJ2-1
v_call: TRBV20-1
cdr3_aa: CSAVWTGPYNEQFF
cdr3_nt: TGCAGTGCTGTCTGGACAGGGCCATACAATGAGCAGTTCTTC

d_call: -
clone_size: many
j_call: TRBJ1-5
v_call: TRBV27
cdr3_aa: CASSFPGNQPQHF
cdr3_nt: TGTGCCAGCAGTTTCCCGGGAAATCAGCCCCAGCATTTT

d_call: TRBD2
clone_size: -
j_call: TRBJ2-3
v_call: TRBV10-3
cdr3_aa: CAISVAGGPTDTQYF
cdr3_nt: TGTGCCATCAGTGTAGCGGGAGGACCCACAGATACGCAGTATTTT

d_call: -
clone_size: few
j_call: TRBJ2-4
v_call: TRBV28
cdr3_aa: CASSLRLVAKNIQYF
cdr3_nt: TGTGCCAGCAGCCTGCGACTAGTAGCCAAAAACATTCAGTACTTC

d_call: TRBD2
clone_size: once
j_call: TRBJ2-3
v_call: TRBV12-3/TRBV12-4
cdr3_aa: CASSPTSGSTDMQYF
cdr3_nt: TGTGCCAGCAGTCCCACTAGCGGGAGCACAGATATGCAGTATTTT

d_call: -
clone_size: many
j_call: TRBJ1-2
v_call: TRBV20-1
cdr3_aa: CSARDFLGFDYGYTF
cdr3_nt: TGCAGTGCTAGAGATTTCTTGGGGTTCGACTATGGCTACACCTTC

d_call: TRBD1
clone_size: few
j_call: TRBJ1-1
v_call: TRBV19
cdr3_aa: CASSIRQDRENTEAFF
cdr3_nt: TGTGCCAGTAGTATCCGCCAAGACAGGGAGAACACTGAAGCTTTCTTT

d_call: TRBD1
clone_size: few
j_call: TRBJ2-7
v_call: TRBV7-9
cdr3_aa: CASSTERTGSYYEQYF
cdr3_nt: TGTGCCAGCAGTACGGAAAGGACAGGGTCCTACTACGAGCAGTACTTC

d_call: -
clone_size: -
j_call: TRBJ1-2
v_call: TRBV21-1
cdr3_aa: CASSKARREGYYGYTF
cdr3_nt: TGTGCCAGCAGCAAAGCACGGAGGGAGGGCTACTATGGCTACACCTTC

d_call: TRBD1
clone_size: -
j_call: TRBJ1-1
v_call: TRBV5-1
cdr3_aa: CVSSSRQGGTEAFF
cdr3_nt: TGCGTCAGCAGCTCCCGACAGGGTGGCACTGAAGCTTTCTTT

d_call: -
clone_size: few
j_call: TRBJ1-1
v_call: TRBV10-3
cdr3_aa: CAISESIGGKMNTEAFF
cdr3_nt: TGTGCCATCAGTGAGTCCATCGGGGGCAAAATGAACACTGAAGCTTTCTTT

d_call: TRBD1
clone_size: few
j_call: TRBJ1-2
v_call: TRBV4-1
cdr3_aa: CASSQDWAGGYGYTF
cdr3_nt: TGCGCCAGCAGCCAAGATTGGGCAGGGGGCTATGGCTACACCTTC

d_call: -
clone_size: once
j_call: TRBJ2-3
v_call: TRBV11-1
cdr3_aa: CASSPLFSGVTDTQYF
cdr3_nt: TGTGCCAGCAGCCCCCTATTTTCGGGAGTCACAGATACGCAGTATTTT